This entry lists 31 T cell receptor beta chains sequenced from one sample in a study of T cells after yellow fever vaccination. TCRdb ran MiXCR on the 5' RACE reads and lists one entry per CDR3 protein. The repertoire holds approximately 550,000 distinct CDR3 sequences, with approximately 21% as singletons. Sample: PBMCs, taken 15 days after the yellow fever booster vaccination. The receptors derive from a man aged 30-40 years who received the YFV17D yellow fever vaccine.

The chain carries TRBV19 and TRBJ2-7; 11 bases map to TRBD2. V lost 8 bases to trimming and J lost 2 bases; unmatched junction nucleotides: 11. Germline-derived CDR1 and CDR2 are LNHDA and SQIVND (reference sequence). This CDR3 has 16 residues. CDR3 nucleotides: TGTGCCAGTGCTGGACTAGCGGGTCTATCAACCTACGAGCAGTACTTC. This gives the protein CASAGLAGLSTYEQYF.

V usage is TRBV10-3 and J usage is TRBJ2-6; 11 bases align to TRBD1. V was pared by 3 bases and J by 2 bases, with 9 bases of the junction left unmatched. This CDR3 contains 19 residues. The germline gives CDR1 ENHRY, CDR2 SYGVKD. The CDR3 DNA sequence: TGTGCCATCAGTGATTTAAGGGGACAGGGGGTCCCTGGGGCCAACGTCCTGACTTTC. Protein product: CAISDLRGQGVPGANVLTF.

This chain's CDR3 is CATNRDGNNSPLHF. As DNA, the CDR3 is TGTGCCACCAACCGGGACGGAAATAATTCACCCCTCCACTTT. V gene TRBV15 combines with J gene TRBJ1-6; D might be TRBD1 (5 bases). Looked up from germline, CDR1 is LNHNV and CDR2 is YYDKDF (reference sequence). Trimming stripped 7 bases from V and 5 bases from J, with 12 bases between. The CDR3 totals 14 residues. Full variable domain (remainder filled in from reference TRBV15 and TRBJ1-6): DAMVIQNPRYQVTQFGKPVTLSCSQTLNHNVMYWYQQKSSQAPKLLFHYYDKDFNNEADTPDNFQSRRPNTSFCFLDIRSPGLGDTAMYLCATNRDGNNSPLHFGNGTRLTVT.

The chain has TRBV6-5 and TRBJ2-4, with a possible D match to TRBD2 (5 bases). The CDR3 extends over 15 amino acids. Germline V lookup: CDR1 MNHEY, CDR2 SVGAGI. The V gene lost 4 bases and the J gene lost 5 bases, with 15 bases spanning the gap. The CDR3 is CASSFSQRLQNIQYF. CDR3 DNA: TGTGCCAGCAGTTTCTCCCAGCGGCTTCAAAACATTCAGTACTTC.

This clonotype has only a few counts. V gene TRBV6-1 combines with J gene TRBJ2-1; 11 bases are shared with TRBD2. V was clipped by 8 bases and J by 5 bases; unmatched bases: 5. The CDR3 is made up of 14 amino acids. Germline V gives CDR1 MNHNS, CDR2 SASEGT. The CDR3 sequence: CASRGTSGHNEQFF. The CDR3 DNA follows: TGTGCCAGCCGCGGGACTAGCGGACACAATGAGCAGTTCTTC.

The CDR3 region is CSAPKSGELFF. DNA of the CDR3: TGCAGTGCCCCAAAGAGTGGGGAGCTGTTTTTT. This rearrangement joins TRBV20-1 to TRBJ2-2; D is undetermined. Trimming pared 6 bases from V and 8 bases from J, leaving 10 bases between. The CDR3 length is 11 residues. Germline V gene data show CDR1 as DFQATT and CDR2 as SNEGSKA (reference sequence).

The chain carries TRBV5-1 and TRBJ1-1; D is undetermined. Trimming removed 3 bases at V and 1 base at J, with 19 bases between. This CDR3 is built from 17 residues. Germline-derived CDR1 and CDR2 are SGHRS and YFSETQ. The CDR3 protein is CASSSLAAGYKNTEAFF. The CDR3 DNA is TGCGCCAGCAGCTCCCTGGCAGCCGGCTACAAGAACACTGAAGCTTTCTTT.

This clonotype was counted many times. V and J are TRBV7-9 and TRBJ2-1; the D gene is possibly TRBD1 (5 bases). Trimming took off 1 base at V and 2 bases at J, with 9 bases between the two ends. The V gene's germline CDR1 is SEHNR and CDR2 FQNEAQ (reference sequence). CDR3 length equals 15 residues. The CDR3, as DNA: TGTGCCAGCAGCTTAGGTGACAGAACCTACAATGAGCAGTTCTTC. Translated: CASSLGDRTYNEQFF.

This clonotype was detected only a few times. In DNA form, the CDR3 reads TGTGCCAGCTCACCGCCTAGCGCCTTCCAAGAGACCCAGTACTTC. Translating it yields CASSPPSAFQETQYF. The chain uses TRBV18 and TRBJ2-5; possibly TRBD2 for D (6 bases). Germline CDR1 and CDR2: KGHSH and LQKENI. The CDR3 is 15 residues long. Trimming stripped 3 bases from V and 1 base from J, with 12 bases between.

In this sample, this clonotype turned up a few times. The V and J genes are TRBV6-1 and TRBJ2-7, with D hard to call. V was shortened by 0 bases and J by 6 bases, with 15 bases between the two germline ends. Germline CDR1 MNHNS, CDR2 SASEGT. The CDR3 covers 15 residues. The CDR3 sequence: CASSEAIGRLGEQYF. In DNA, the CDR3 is TGTGCCAGCAGTGAAGCTATTGGACGGTTGGGCGAGCAGTACTTC.

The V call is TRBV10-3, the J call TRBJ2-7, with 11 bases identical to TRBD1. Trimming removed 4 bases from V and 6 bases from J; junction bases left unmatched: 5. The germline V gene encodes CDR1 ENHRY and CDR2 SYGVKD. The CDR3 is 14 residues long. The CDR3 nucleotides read TGTGCCATCAGTGTAAAGGGACAGGGGGGCGAGCAGTACTTC. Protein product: CAISVKGQGGEQYF.

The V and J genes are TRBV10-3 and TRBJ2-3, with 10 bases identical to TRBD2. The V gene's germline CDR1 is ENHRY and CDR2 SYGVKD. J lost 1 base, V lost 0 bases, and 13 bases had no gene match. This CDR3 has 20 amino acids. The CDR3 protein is CAISESNLAGAGAGTDTQYF. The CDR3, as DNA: TGTGCCATCAGTGAGTCGAATCTAGCGGGAGCCGGAGCTGGCACAGATACGCAGTATTTT.

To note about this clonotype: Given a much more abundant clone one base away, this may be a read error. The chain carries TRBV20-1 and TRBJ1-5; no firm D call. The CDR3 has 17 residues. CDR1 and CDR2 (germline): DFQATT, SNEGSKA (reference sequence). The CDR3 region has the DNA TGCTGTGCTAGAGATATGGAGGGCGGGTGGAGCAATCAGCCCCAGCATTTT. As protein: CCARDMEGGWSNQPQHF.

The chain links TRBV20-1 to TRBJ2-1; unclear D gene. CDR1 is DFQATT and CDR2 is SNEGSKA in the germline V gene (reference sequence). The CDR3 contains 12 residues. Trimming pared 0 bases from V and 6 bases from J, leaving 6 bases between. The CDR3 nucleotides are TGCAGTGCTAGAGAAAATCTCAATGAGCAGTTCTTC. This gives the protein CSARENLNEQFF.

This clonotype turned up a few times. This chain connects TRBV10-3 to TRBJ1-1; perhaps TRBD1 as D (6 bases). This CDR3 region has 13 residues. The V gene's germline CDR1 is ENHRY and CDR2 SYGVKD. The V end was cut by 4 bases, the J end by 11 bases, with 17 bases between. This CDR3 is CAISGKGGGRAFF. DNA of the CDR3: TGTGCCATCAGTGGGAAAGGGGGAGGTCGGGCTTTCTTT.

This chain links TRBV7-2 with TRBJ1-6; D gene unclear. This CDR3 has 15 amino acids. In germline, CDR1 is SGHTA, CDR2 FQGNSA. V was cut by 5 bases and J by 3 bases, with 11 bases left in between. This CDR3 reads CASSAMDGYNSPLHF. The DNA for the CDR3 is TGTGCCAGCAGCGCAATGGACGGCTATAATTCACCCCTCCACTTT.

The CDR3 DNA is TGCGCCAGCAGCTTAGGTTCAGGACTAGCGTCCAATGAGCAGTTCTTC. Translated: CASSLGSGLASNEQFF. The V call is TRBV5-1, the J call TRBJ2-1, with 9 positions matching TRBD2. From germline, CDR1 is SGHRS and CDR2 YFSETQ. The CDR3 is made up of 16 amino acids. The J segment lost 6 bases and the V segment lost 2 bases, leaving 9 bases of the junction unmatched.

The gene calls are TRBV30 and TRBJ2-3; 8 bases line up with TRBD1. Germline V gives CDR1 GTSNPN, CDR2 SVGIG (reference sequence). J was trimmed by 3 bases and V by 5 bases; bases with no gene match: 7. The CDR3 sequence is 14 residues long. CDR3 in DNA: TGTGCCTGGGACAAAGGGGACAGGACAGATACGCAGTATTTT. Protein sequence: CAWDKGDRTDTQYF.

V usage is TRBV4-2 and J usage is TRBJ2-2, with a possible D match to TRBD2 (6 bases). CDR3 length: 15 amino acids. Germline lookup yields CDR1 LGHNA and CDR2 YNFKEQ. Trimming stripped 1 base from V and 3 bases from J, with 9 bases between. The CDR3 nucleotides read TGTGCCAGCAGCCAAGTGTGGGGGGACACCGGGGAGCTGTTTTTT. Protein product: CASSQVWGDTGELFF.

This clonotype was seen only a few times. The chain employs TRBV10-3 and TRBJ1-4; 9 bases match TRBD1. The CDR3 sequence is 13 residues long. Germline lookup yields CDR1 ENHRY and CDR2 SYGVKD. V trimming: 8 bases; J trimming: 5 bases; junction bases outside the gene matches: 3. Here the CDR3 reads CAIGTGKNEKLFF. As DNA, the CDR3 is TGTGCCATCGGGACAGGGAAGAATGAAAAACTGTTTTTT.

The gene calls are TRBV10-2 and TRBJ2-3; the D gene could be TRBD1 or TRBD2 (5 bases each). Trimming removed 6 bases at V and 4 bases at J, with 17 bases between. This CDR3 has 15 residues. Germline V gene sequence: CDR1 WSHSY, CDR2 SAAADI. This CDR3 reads CASRYDRGPADTQYF. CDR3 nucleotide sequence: TGCGCCAGCAGGTACGACAGAGGGCCCGCAGATACGCAGTATTTT.

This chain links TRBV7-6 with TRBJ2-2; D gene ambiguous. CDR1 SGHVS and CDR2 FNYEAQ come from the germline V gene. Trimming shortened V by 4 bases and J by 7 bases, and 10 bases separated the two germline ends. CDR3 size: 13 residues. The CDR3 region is CASSSLAGGELFF. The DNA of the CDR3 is TGTGCCAGCAGCTCCCTGGCTGGCGGGGAGCTGTTTTTT. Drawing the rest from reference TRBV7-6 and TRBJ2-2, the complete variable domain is GAGVSQSPRYKVTKRGQDVALRCDPISGHVSLYWYRQALGQGPEFLTYFNYEAQQDKSGLPNDRFSAERPEGSISTLTIQRTEQRDSAMYRCASSSLAGGELFFGEGSRLTVL.

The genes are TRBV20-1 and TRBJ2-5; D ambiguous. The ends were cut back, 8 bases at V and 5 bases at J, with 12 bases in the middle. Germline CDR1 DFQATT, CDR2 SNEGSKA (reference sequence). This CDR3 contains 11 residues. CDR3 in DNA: TGCAGTTACAACATCCGGGAGACCCAGTACTTC. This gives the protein CSYNIRETQYF.

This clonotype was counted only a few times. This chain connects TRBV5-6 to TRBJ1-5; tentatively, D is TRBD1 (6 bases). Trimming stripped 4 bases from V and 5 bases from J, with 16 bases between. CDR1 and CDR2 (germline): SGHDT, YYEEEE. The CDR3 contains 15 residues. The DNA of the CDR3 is TGTGCCAGCAGCCAAACTGGACAGACCCATCAGCCCCAGCATTTT. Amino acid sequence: CASSQTGQTHQPQHF.

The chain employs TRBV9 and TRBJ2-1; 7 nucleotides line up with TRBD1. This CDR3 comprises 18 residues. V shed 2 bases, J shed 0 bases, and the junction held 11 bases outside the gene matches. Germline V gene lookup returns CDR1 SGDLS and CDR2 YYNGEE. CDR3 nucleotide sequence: TGTGCCAGCAGCGTTGCTCCGACAGGGCCGAGCTCCTACAATGAGCAGTTCTTC. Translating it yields CASSVAPTGPSSYNEQFF. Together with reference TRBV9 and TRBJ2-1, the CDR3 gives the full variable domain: DSGVTQTPKHLITATGQRVTLRCSPRSGDLSVYWYQQSLDQGLQFLIQYYNGEERAKGNILERFSAQQFPDLHSELNLSSLELGDSALYFCASSVAPTGPSSYNEQFFGPGTRLTVL.

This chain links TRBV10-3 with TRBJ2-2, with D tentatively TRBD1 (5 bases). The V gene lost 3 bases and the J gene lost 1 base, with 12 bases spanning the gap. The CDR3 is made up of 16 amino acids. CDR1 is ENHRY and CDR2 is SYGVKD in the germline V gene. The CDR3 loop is CAISDGAGVNTGELFF. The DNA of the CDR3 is TGTGCCATCAGTGATGGGGCTGGGGTGAACACCGGGGAGCTGTTTTTT.

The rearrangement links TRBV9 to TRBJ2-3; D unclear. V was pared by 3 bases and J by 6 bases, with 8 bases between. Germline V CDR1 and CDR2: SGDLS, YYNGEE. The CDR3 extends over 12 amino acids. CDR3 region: CASSDPMDTQYF. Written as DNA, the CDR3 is TGTGCCAGCAGCGACCCTATGGATACGCAGTATTTT. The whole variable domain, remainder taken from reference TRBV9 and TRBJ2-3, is DSGVTQTPKHLITATGQRVTLRCSPRSGDLSVYWYQQSLDQGLQFLIQYYNGEERAKGNILERFSAQQFPDLHSELNLSSLELGDSALYFCASSDPMDTQYFGPGTRLTVL.

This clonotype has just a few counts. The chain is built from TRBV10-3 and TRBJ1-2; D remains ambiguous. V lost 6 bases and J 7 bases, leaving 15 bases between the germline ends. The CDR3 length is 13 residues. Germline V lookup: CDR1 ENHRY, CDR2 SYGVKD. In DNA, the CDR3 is TGTGCCATCAGAACAGAGGCTCGGGGTGGCTACACCTTC. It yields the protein CAIRTEARGGYTF.

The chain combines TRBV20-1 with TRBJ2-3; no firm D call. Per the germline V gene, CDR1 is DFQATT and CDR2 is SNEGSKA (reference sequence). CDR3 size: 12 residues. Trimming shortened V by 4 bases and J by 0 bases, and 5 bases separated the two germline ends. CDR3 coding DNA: TGCAGTGCTAAGCCCAGCACAGATACGCAGTATTTT. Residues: CSAKPSTDTQYF.

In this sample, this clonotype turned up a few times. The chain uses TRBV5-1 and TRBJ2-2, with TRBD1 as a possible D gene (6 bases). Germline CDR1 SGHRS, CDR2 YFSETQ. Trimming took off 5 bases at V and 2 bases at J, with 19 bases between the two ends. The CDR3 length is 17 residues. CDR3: CASSLRQAGSNTGELFF. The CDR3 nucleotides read TGCGCCAGCAGTTTACGACAGGCCGGATCTAACACCGGGGAGCTGTTTTTT.

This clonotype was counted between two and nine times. The CDR3 nucleotides are TGCGCCAGCACCCTTTTAGCGGGACAGACCTACGAGCAGTACTTC. Amino acid sequence: CASTLLAGQTYEQYF. The chain is built from TRBV5-1 and TRBJ2-7; D possibly corresponds to TRBD2 (8 bases). The germline V and J ends were trimmed by 6 bases and 2 bases, with 18 bases remaining between them. The CDR3 is 15 amino acids. Germline assignment: CDR1 SGHRS and CDR2 YFSETQ.